This T cell receptor beta chain comes out of a study of blood T cells in healthy people across ages. Study-wide points: Higher diversity and more naive CD4+ cells were features of long-lived donors, compared to aged donors. Diversity of TCR beta per million T cells declined in a roughly linear way with age. Investigators viewed diversity estimates from one million T cells as underestimates, the study reported.

Turning to this clonotype: The antigen remains unidentified.

Primed by a sample-barcoded 5' primer and a J-beta primer mix, a second PCR proceeded for 7 to 11 cycles. Each cDNA molecule received a tag from a template-switch adaptor that had 12 random nucleotides. TCRdb independently ran MiXCR on the 5' RACE reads; one entry per CDR3 protein. The table has 800,000 to 950,000 distinct CDR3 sequences, under 35% seen once. The CDR3 sequence is 13 residues long. V lost 6 bases to trimming and J lost 13 bases; unmatched junction nucleotides: 11. The germline V gene has CDR1 MDHEN and CDR2 SYDVKM. The data also belong to a second study, concerning T cells of mothers and their children.

Sequencing was performed on blood. This clonotype was obtained from a woman between 40 and 50 years old in good health. The V and J genes are TRBV28 and TRBJ2-4; 8 nucleotides line up with TRBD2. CDR3 DNA sequence: TGTGCCAGCAGAACCTCAGTGGGACTAGAGCAGTACTTC. Protein sequence: CASRTSVGLEQYF.